These 21 T cell receptor beta chains came from one sample sequenced in a study of T cell responses to AZD1222 COVID-19 vaccine. Only in-frame clones appear in the TCRdb table, and some are missing; sequencing was by immunoSEQ multiplex PCR. The table has about 170,000 clones, about nine tenths seen once; the top ten hold 2.5% to 3%. The sample here was peripheral blood, taken on day 0 of AZD1222 vaccination. The receptors originated from an adult in good health.

The chain recombines TRBV5-1 with TRBJ2-3; D remains ambiguous. CDR1 is SGHRS, CDR2 YFSETQ, per germline. This CDR3 contains 12 residues. Trimming shortened V by 0 bases and J by 10 bases, and 9 bases separated the two germline ends. The CDR3 DNA reads TGCGCCAGCAGCTTGGGCGAATCGGCGCAGTATTTT. It encodes CASSLGESAQYF.

CDR3 nucleotide sequence: TGCGCCAGCAGCACTAGCGGACTTGATAACGAGCAGTACTTC. Translation: CASSTSGLDNEQYF. V and J are TRBV5-1 and TRBJ2-7, with 8 bases aligning to TRBD2. CDR1 is SGHRS, CDR2 YFSETQ, per germline. This CDR3 is built from 14 residues. J lost 5 bases, V lost 4 bases, and 8 bases had no gene match.

V usage is TRBV10-3 and J usage is TRBJ2-3, with 10 nucleotides matching TRBD1. The CDR3 extends over 14 amino acids. The trim removed 6 bases at V and 1 base at J, leaving 1 base unmatched. Germline loops: CDR1 ENHRY, CDR2 SYGVKD. The CDR3 loop is CAIRGTGGTDTQYF. The DNA of the CDR3 is TGTGCCATCAGAGGGACAGGGGGCACAGATACGCAGTATTTT.

The V gene is TRBV3-1 (or the pseudogene TRBV3-2), the J gene TRBJ2-5, with 8 bases matching TRBD1. Germline V gene sequence: CDR1 LGHDT, CDR2 YNNKEL (reference sequence). Trimming took 3 bases from V and 4 from J; bases not matched to a gene: 7. The CDR3 extends over 15 amino acids. The CDR3 nucleotides are TGTGCCAGCAGCCACAGCGACAGGGGTCCAGAGACCCAGTACTTC. Translation gives CASSHSDRGPETQYF.

This clone was observed once. The V call is TRBV27, the J call TRBJ1-2, with D maybe TRBD1 (6 bases). The CDR3 has 14 residues. V dropped 2 bases and J dropped 4 bases, with 11 bases sitting between them. The V gene's germline CDR1 is MNHEY and CDR2 SMNVEV (reference sequence). The CDR3 DNA is TGTGCCAGCAGTTTAAAAGGGGGAGTCTATGGCTACACCTTC. Translation gives CASSLKGGVYGYTF.

This clone was seen once. The V call is TRBV19, the J call TRBJ2-7; 11 bases match TRBD2. V lost 5 bases to trimming and J lost 2 bases; unmatched junction nucleotides: 5. Looked up from germline, CDR1 is LNHDA and CDR2 is SQIVND (reference sequence). The CDR3 has 15 amino acids. This CDR3 reads CASSEGSGGAYEQYF. DNA for the CDR3: TGTGCCAGTAGTGAAGGTAGCGGGGGGGCCTACGAGCAGTACTTC.

The rearrangement uses TRBV28 and TRBJ1-5; possibly TRBD1 for D (5 bases). The CDR3 is 14 residues long. V shed 7 bases and J shed 6 bases, with 16 bases lying between them. The V gene's germline CDR1 is MDHEN and CDR2 SYDVKM. As DNA, the CDR3 is TGTGCCAGCATGTCTGGGGCGGGACCTCAGCCCCAGCATTTT. It codes for CASMSGAGPQPQHF.

The rearrangement links TRBV5-4 to TRBJ2-2; TRBD2 matches at 7 bases. With V trimmed by 5 bases and J by 6 bases, 10 bases remained unmatched. CDR1 is SGHNT, CDR2 YYREEE, per germline (reference sequence). The CDR3 has 15 amino acids. The CDR3 region has the DNA TGTGCCAGCAGGCCGGGGGGACCGGGCGCCGGGGAGCTGTTTTTT. Amino acids: CASRPGGPGAGELFF.

This clone was seen once. The chain carries TRBV27 and TRBJ2-7; D possibly matches TRBD1 or TRBD2 (6 bases each). Germline CDR1 MNHEY, CDR2 SMNVEV (reference sequence). CDR3 length: 15 residues. Trimming removed 5 bases from V and 2 bases from J, with 16 bases in between. CDR3 nucleotides: TGTGCCAGCAGTCCCCTGGGAGGACAGACCTACGAGCAGTACTTC. Translation gives CASSPLGGQTYEQYF.

A single count supports this clone. The V and J genes are TRBV28 and TRBJ2-1; D is unclear. This CDR3 region has 11 residues. The V gene lost 4 bases and the J gene lost 9 bases, with 7 bases spanning the gap. Germline values: CDR1 MDHEN, CDR2 SYDVKM. The chain's CDR3 is CASSSWIEQFF. The DNA for the CDR3 is TGTGCCAGCAGTTCCTGGATTGAGCAGTTCTTC.

J is TRBJ2-1 and V is TRBV2; 7 nucleotides match TRBD1. The V and J ends lost 4 bases and 14 bases, in that order; junction bases with no gene match: 17. CDR3 length equals 15 residues. The germline gives CDR1 SNHLY, CDR2 FYNNEI. The CDR3 sequence is CASSAKRQGAPKEFF. The CDR3 nucleotides are TGTGCCAGCAGTGCCAAGAGACAGGGAGCCCCCAAGGAGTTCTTC.

The rearrangement uses TRBV7-9 and TRBJ2-7; 8 positions agree with TRBD2. Per the germline V gene, CDR1 is SEHNR and CDR2 is FQNEAQ (reference sequence). The CDR3 loop spans 17 amino acids. The trim removed 4 bases at V and 4 bases at J, leaving 15 bases unmatched. The CDR3 is CASSSALGSGDLYEQYF. CDR3 nucleotide sequence: TGTGCCAGCAGCTCAGCCTTGGGTAGCGGGGACCTTTACGAGCAGTACTTC. Full variable domain (remainder filled in from reference TRBV7-9 and TRBJ2-7): DTGVSQNPRHKITKRGQNVTFRCDPISEHNRLYWYRQTLGQGPEFLTYFQNEAQLEKSRLLSDRFSAERPKGSFSTLEIQRTEQGDSAMYLCASSSALGSGDLYEQYFGPGTRLTVT.

The chain recombines TRBV5-1 with TRBJ1-1; D not certain. V was shortened by 0 bases and J by 7 bases, with 4 bases between the two germline ends. CDR1 and CDR2 (germline): SGHRS, YFSETQ. The length of the CDR3 is 11 residues. The CDR3 nucleotides are TGCGCCAGCAGCTTGGGTAGTGAAGCTTTCTTT. Translating it yields CASSLGSEAFF.

The genes are TRBV15 and TRBJ1-5; 9 bases are shared with TRBD1. The CDR3 length is 15 residues. Germline V CDR1 and CDR2: LNHNV, YYDKDF (reference sequence). The V segment lost 3 bases and the J segment 9 bases; nucleotides outside the gene matches: 9. CDR3 residues: CATSRDRGPSGPQHF. CDR3 bases: TGTGCCACCAGCAGGGACAGGGGTCCCTCGGGGCCCCAGCATTTT.

J is TRBJ2-1 and V is TRBV28; 11 bases are shared with TRBD2. V gave up 7 bases and J gave up 4 bases; unmatched junction bases: 6. Germline values: CDR1 MDHEN, CDR2 SYDVKM. This CDR3 is built from 15 residues. The CDR3 here is CASTRGLADYNEQFF. In DNA, the CDR3 is TGTGCCAGCACAAGGGGACTAGCGGATTACAATGAGCAGTTCTTC.

The chain recombines TRBV7-9 with TRBJ2-7; D not resolved. Per germline, CDR1 SEHNR and CDR2 FQNEAQ (reference sequence). The CDR3 sequence is 13 residues long. The ends were cut back, 4 bases at V and 1 base at J, with 8 bases in the middle. CDR3 coding DNA: TGTGCCAGCAGCTCGGACGGGTCCTACGAGCAGTACTTC. Its protein product is CASSSDGSYEQYF.

V gene TRBV7-8 combines with J gene TRBJ2-5; D is perhaps TRBD1 or TRBD2 (5 bases each). The CDR3 contains 13 residues. Germline V CDR1 and CDR2: SGHVS, FQNEAQ. The V end was cut by 5 bases, the J end by 10 bases, with 17 bases between. In DNA form, the CDR3 reads TGTGCCAGCAGCCGGGACGCCCCTGGGGGCCAGTACTTC. It yields the protein CASSRDAPGGQYF.

The chain recombines TRBV18 with TRBJ1-1, with D maybe TRBD1 (5 bases). CDR3 size: 15 residues. Germline-derived CDR1 and CDR2 are KGHSH and LQKENI. V was trimmed by 2 bases and J by 1 base, leaving 11 bases between them. CDR3 protein: CASSPMGRANTEAFF. Here the CDR3 DNA reads TGTGCCAGCTCACCAATGGGCAGGGCGAACACTGAAGCTTTCTTT.

This clone was recorded once. The V gene is TRBV28, the J gene TRBJ2-1; 7 bases map to TRBD2. The CDR3 loop spans 22 amino acids. Trimming took 1 base from V and 0 from J; bases not matched to a gene: 21. Germline loops: CDR1 MDHEN, CDR2 SYDVKM. This CDR3 is CASSLSLAVGLAERSSYNEQFF. The DNA for the CDR3 is TGTGCCAGCAGTTTATCCTTGGCGGTAGGGCTAGCGGAAAGGAGCTCCTACAATGAGCAGTTCTTC. The full variable domain, in which reference TRBV28 and TRBJ2-1 provide the parts outside the CDR3, is DVKVTQSSRYLVKRTGEKVFLECVQDMDHENMFWYRQDPGLGLRLIYFSYDVKMKEKGDIPEGYSVSREKKERFSLILESASTNQTSMYLCASSLSLAVGLAERSSYNEQFFGPGTRLTVL.

The V gene is TRBV27, the J gene TRBJ1-5; weak D call: TRBD1 (5 bases). Per germline, CDR1 MNHEY and CDR2 SMNVEV (reference sequence). This CDR3 has 18 residues. Deletions cut 0 bases from V and 4 bases from J, with 19 bases between. CDR3 bases: TGTGCCAGCAGTTTATCACCCGGGGGAAGGGGACTAAATCAGCCCCAGCATTTT. Residues: CASSLSPGGRGLNQPQHF.

This chain joins TRBV28 and TRBJ1-6; D remains unclear. Germline V CDR1 and CDR2: MDHEN, SYDVKM. V lost 5 bases, J lost 7 bases, and 18 bases lay in between. The CDR3 runs 16 residues. CDR3 amino acids: CASSPLGSDRNSPLHF. The CDR3 DNA follows: TGTGCCAGCAGTCCCTTAGGTTCCGACCGAAATTCACCCCTCCACTTT.